The TCR beta chain under discussion was sequenced for a study of blood T cell repertoires in COVID-19 (dated by TCRdb to the early 2020s). Context from the whole study: Samples covering the acute and convalescent phases of COVID-19 were provided by collaborators in the United States, Italy and Spain. The prospective study material was composed of cDNA or gDNA derived from T cells, B-cell-depleted T cells, or PBMCs. Subjects who had been exposed to COVID-19, were actively infected with it, or had recovered from it provided the deeply sampled blood TCRbeta repertoires that made up the dataset. The repertoires were released in a freely available public database meant as a resource for research on the immune response to SARS-CoV-2. Samples came from the ongoing ImmuneRACE study (first 160 participants) plus 1,254 subjects from 6 global collaborators. Nearly every sample came with metadata listing a de-identified subject ID, COVID-19 status, age in years and sex. Where HLA class I and class II types were available, the types were taken from metadata supplied by the sample provider, not from assay-based typing. Overall results and qualifications from the work: The amount of clinical and demographic metadata varied by source and participant and was provided uncurated.

TCRbeta CDR3 regions were amplified from genomic DNA using the immunoSEQ Assay, a bias-controlled multiplex PCR. The original methods were these. Within the assay, amplification of reference gene primers was used to estimate how many nucleated cells each sample contained. To quantify the absolute abundance of each unique TCRbeta CDR3 rearrangement, sequence reads were collapsed and filtered. For each sample, productive Simpson clonality was calculated by taking the square root of Simpson's diversity index across productive rearrangements. TCRdb stores this immuneACCESS table with in-frame sequences only. Part of the clones is absent; in the studies checked, under half of the shortfall reflects unresolved V genes, and no reason is known for the rest. V, J and clone size reflect that table, while D and trimming were determined from the DNA. This sample lists a few hundred thousand clones; 75% to 90% were detected once. Around 5% of the sample comes from the top ten.

On this clone itself: The antigen it binds to is not known. The record has no base qualities; no much larger clone is one base away.

In the prospective study, participants were roughly 18 to 90 years old, resided in about 25 geographic areas of the United States, and were enrolled through a virtual design. To assign participants to cohorts, the prospective study relied on clinical history that participants themselves reported in a screening survey and a study questionnaire. For ImmuneRACE Cohort 3, a participant was defined as recovered based on two consecutive negative NP/OP PCR tests, clearance by a healthcare professional, or resolution of symptoms. In the prospective study, mobile phlebotomists collected whole blood, serum and a nasopharyngeal or oropharyngeal swab from each participant. Participants in the prospective study had the option to provide additional blood draws and questionnaires over a roughly 2-month period. Before DNA extraction, prospective study blood samples were shipped either frozen or at room temperature.

The receptor comes from a woman in her forties or fifties who had recovered from COVID-19. The sample was PBMCs or T cells enriched from blood (not recorded which).

Here is the DNA: TGTGCCAGCAGTGAACTGAGGGCGAGTGCTAATTCACCCCTCCACTTT. It encodes CASSELRASANSPLHF. The sequence joins TRBV6-1 to TRBJ1-6, with the D gene call left open. Counted from cysteine to phenylalanine, this CDR3 has 16 amino acids. Kept here is only the CDR3 DNA, which spans 48 bases and is read in frame from base 1. V is shortened by 2 bases, J by 6 bases, and the region joining them spans 14 bases. The germline V gene specifies MNHNS as CDR1 and SASEGT as CDR2.